The 29 T cell receptor beta chains presented below share a single source sample, sequenced in a study of blood T cell repertoires in COVID-19. Produced via immunoSEQ multiplex PCR; TCRdb's table is partial and in-frame only. The sample has about 220,000 clones, 80% to 90% seen once; the top ten hold approximately 4%. Material: PBMCs or T cells enriched from blood (not recorded which). These receptors all come from a woman between 35 and 50 years old who had been exposed to COVID-19.

This clone was picked up one time. V is TRBV5-1 and J is TRBJ2-1, with 12 bases lining up with TRBD1. The CDR3 is 14 residues long. Germline-derived CDR1 and CDR2 are SGHRS and YFSETQ. Losses at the gene ends were 3 bases for V and 9 bases for J; bases not matched to a gene: 4. CDR3 amino acids: CASSSGTGGTEQFF. The CDR3 nucleotides are TGCGCCAGCAGCTCCGGGACAGGGGGCACTGAGCAGTTCTTC.

The chain couples TRBV9 to TRBJ1-6; TRBD1 agrees at 9 bases. This CDR3 region has 18 residues. CDR1 SGDLS and CDR2 YYNGEE come from the germline V gene. The trim removed 0 bases at V and 3 bases at J, leaving 7 bases unmatched. The CDR3 spells CASSVGVGTGIYNSPLHF. The CDR3 coding sequence is TGTGCCAGCAGCGTAGGGGTTGGGACAGGGATCTATAATTCACCCCTCCACTTT.

The chain carries TRBV2 and TRBJ1-2; D gene unclear. The CDR3 sequence is 14 residues long. V was trimmed by 3 bases and J by 7 bases, leaving 15 bases between them. Germline values: CDR1 SNHLY, CDR2 FYNNEI. The CDR3 DNA is TGTGCCAGCAGTGAGCCCCCTATGAGGGCTGGCTACACCTTC. Encoded protein: CASSEPPMRAGYTF.

The chain carries TRBV2 and TRBJ2-5, with D maybe TRBD2 (6 bases). V shed 6 bases and J shed 1 base, with 15 bases lying between them. This CDR3 is built from 15 residues. Germline V gene sequence: CDR1 SNHLY, CDR2 FYNNEI. This CDR3 is CASSDRGTPQETQYF. CDR3 in DNA: TGTGCCAGCAGCGACCGGGGGACTCCCCAAGAGACCCAGTACTTC.

This chain uses TRBV3-1 (or the pseudogene TRBV3-2) with TRBJ1-2, with TRBD1 as a possible D gene (5 bases). This CDR3 has 15 residues. V shed 4 bases and J shed 5 bases, with 17 bases lying between them. Germline values: CDR1 LGHDT, CDR2 YNNKEL (reference sequence). The CDR3 reads CASSRRQHSGYGYTF. The CDR3 bases are TGTGCCAGCAGCCGACGACAGCACTCGGGTTATGGCTACACCTTC.

This clone has more than one count but fewer than ten. The J gene is TRBJ2-1, the V gene TRBV7-2, with 9 bases matching TRBD2. The CDR3 contains 16 residues. V gave up 7 bases and J gave up 5 bases; unmatched junction bases: 12. The germline gives CDR1 SGHTA, CDR2 FQGNSA. CDR3 sequence reads: CASIRWAGGPDNEQFF. In nucleotides, the CDR3 is TGTGCCAGCATCAGATGGGCGGGGGGGCCTGACAATGAGCAGTTCTTC.

This clone was found once. The rearrangement links TRBV28 to TRBJ1-4; D ambiguous. The CDR3 contains 14 residues. Trimming took off 6 bases at V and 8 bases at J, with 16 bases between the two ends. CDR1 MDHEN and CDR2 SYDVKM come from the germline V gene. DNA for the CDR3: TGTGCCAGCAGCTACGGACTGAGCGGAGAAAAACTGTTTTTT. Amino acids: CASSYGLSGEKLFF.

This chain connects TRBV12-3 or TRBV12-4 to TRBJ2-5; 11 bases fit TRBD2. This CDR3 region has 13 residues. The J segment lost 5 bases and the V segment lost 4 bases, leaving 0 bases of the junction unmatched. This CDR3 is CASSWTSGETQYF. The CDR3 DNA reads TGTGCCAGCAGTTGGACTAGCGGGGAGACCCAGTACTTC.

The gene calls are TRBV10-3 and TRBJ1-1, with D tentatively TRBD1 (5 bases). CDR3 size: 15 residues. Germline-derived CDR1 and CDR2 are ENHRY and SYGVKD. Trimming took off 8 bases at V and 5 bases at J, with 21 bases between the two ends. The CDR3 nucleotides are TGTGCCATCGGGGCGGGGATCTCGACCGAGACTGAAGCTTTCTTT. Translating gives CAIGAGISTETEAFF.

This sequence joins TRBV5-4 and TRBJ2-1, with 9 bases identical to TRBD2. The CDR3 is made up of 13 amino acids. Unmatched junction bases numbered 8, after V lost 7 bases and J lost 9 bases. Germline lookup yields CDR1 SGHNT and CDR2 YYREEE (reference sequence). The CDR3 nucleotides read TGTGCCAGCGGTGCCGCGGGGGGGCTTGAGCAGTTCTTC. This codes for CASGAAGGLEQFF. Full variable domain (missing parts from reference TRBV5-4 and TRBJ2-1): ETGVTQSPTHLIKTRGQQVTLRCSSQSGHNTVSWYQQALGQGPQFIFQYYREEENGRGNFPPRFSGLQFPNYSSELNVNALELDDSALYLCASGAAGGLEQFFGPGTRLTVL.

This chain joins TRBV12-5 and TRBJ1-2; D call uncertain. The germline V and J ends were trimmed by 0 bases and 5 bases, with 13 bases remaining between them. The germline V gene encodes CDR1 LGHNT and CDR2 FRNRAP. This CDR3 is built from 15 residues. The CDR3 nucleotides are TGTGCTAGTGGTTTGGTACACAGCTTCACTTATGGCTACACCTTC. Translated, it gives CASGLVHSFTYGYTF.

This sequence joins TRBV19 and TRBJ1-4, with D tentatively TRBD1 (5 bases). V shed 3 bases and J shed 5 bases, with 10 bases lying between them. The CDR3 runs 14 residues. The germline V gene has CDR1 LNHDA and CDR2 SQIVND (reference sequence). The DNA of the CDR3 is TGTGCCAGTAGTATTCCCGGGGGAAATGAAAAACTGTTTTTT. Its protein is CASSIPGGNEKLFF.

Details on this clone: Sequence at one end of the junction differs from germline and may be a read error. The V gene is TRBV6-2 or TRBV6-3, the J gene TRBJ2-5; 8 nucleotides line up with TRBD2. CDR3 length: 18 residues. Germline values: CDR1 MNHEY, CDR2 SVGEGT. CDR3 in DNA: TGTGCCAGCAGTCACTCCCCCCCCGGGGGGGGTATCCAAGAGACCCAGTACTTC. Its protein is CASSHSPPGGGIQETQYF.

This rearrangement joins TRBV21-1 to TRBJ2-5; whether TRBD1, the table's D call, matches the DNA was not checked. TRBV21-1 is shown as a pseudogene. The CDR3 has 14 residues. As DNA, the CDR3 is TGTGCCAGCAGCCGGCAGGGGCGGGCGGAGACCCAGTACTTC. It yields the protein CASSRQGRAETQYF.

V and J are TRBV4-3 and TRBJ2-2, with D tentatively TRBD1 (6 bases). V was cut by 4 bases and J by 2 bases, with 14 bases left in between. The CDR3 length is 16 residues. Germline CDR1 is LGHNA and CDR2 is YSLEER. The CDR3 DNA reads TGCGCCAGCAGCCCGCGGCCGGGACACAACACCGGGGAGCTGTTTTTT. Its translation: CASSPRPGHNTGELFF.

The chain employs TRBV7-6 and TRBJ1-4, with D unresolved. The CDR3 runs to 12 residues. The germline V gene encodes CDR1 SGHVS and CDR2 FNYEAQ. V was cut by 7 bases and J by 8 bases, with 11 bases left in between. CDR3 sequence: CASTAGEEKLFF. DNA for the CDR3: TGTGCCAGCACCGCGGGAGAGGAAAAACTGTTTTTT.

This clone occurred once. The chain combines TRBV19 with TRBJ2-2; a possible D gene is TRBD1 (6 bases). There are 14 residues in the CDR3. V gave up 4 bases and J gave up 6 bases, with 12 bases separating them. Per the germline V gene, CDR1 is LNHDA and CDR2 is SQIVND (reference sequence). The CDR3 loop is CASSSQTGSGELFF. Here the CDR3 DNA reads TGTGCCAGTAGTAGCCAAACAGGGTCCGGGGAGCTGTTTTTT.

The V call is TRBV6-2 or TRBV6-3, the J call TRBJ2-7; 7 positions match TRBD2. Germline V CDR1 and CDR2: MNHEY, SVGEGT. V lost 4 bases, J lost 4 bases, and 16 bases stayed unmatched. CDR3 length equals 17 residues. The CDR3 loop reads CASSSPKAGRKVYEQYF. CDR3 DNA sequence: TGTGCCAGCAGTTCCCCCAAAGCGGGACGTAAAGTGTACGAGCAGTACTTC.

The chain joins TRBV30 to TRBJ2-1; TRBD2 aligns across 15 bases. Germline CDR1 is GTSNPN and CDR2 is SVGIG (reference sequence). The CDR3 contains 16 residues. The V and J ends lost 1 base and 5 bases, in that order; junction bases with no gene match: 3. The CDR3 sequence: CAWSEGTSGGNNEQFF. The CDR3, as DNA: TGTGCCTGGAGTGAGGGGACTAGCGGGGGGAACAATGAGCAGTTCTTC.

This rearrangement joins TRBV3-1 (or the pseudogene TRBV3-2) to TRBJ2-7; 8 nucleotides agree with TRBD1. The ends lost 3 bases at V and 5 bases at J; junction bases unmatched: 3. CDR3 length: 13 amino acids. Per the germline V gene, CDR1 is LGHDT and CDR2 is YNNKEL (reference sequence). CDR3 amino acids: CASSHGQGHEQYF. The CDR3 nucleotides read TGTGCCAGCAGCCACGGACAGGGCCACGAGCAGTACTTC.

The chain uses TRBV6-5 and TRBJ1-6, with TRBD1 identical over 11 bases. CDR1 MNHEY and CDR2 SVGAGI come from the germline V gene. CDR3 length: 16 residues. The ends lost 0 bases at V and 11 bases at J; junction bases unmatched: 6. DNA of the CDR3: TGTGCCAGCAGTTACTCTCGGGGACAGGGGGGGCCACCCCTCCACTTT. Its translation: CASSYSRGQGGPPLHF.

The chain combines TRBV18 with TRBJ2-7; 9 positions match TRBD2. Germline values: CDR1 KGHSH, CDR2 LQKENI. V shed 3 bases, J shed 5 bases, and the junction held 5 bases outside the gene matches. This CDR3 spans 14 amino acids. This CDR3 reads CASSPGTSRHEQYF. The CDR3 DNA follows: TGTGCCAGCTCACCCGGGACTAGCCGTCACGAGCAGTACTTC. Drawing the rest from reference TRBV18 and TRBJ2-7, the complete variable domain is NAGVMQNPRHLVRRRGQEARLRCSPMKGHSHVYWYRQLPEEGLKFMVYLQKENIIDESGMPKERFSAEFPKEGPSILRIQQVVRGDSAAYFCASSPGTSRHEQYFGPGTRLTVT.

This clone has just one count. The chain uses TRBV7-3 and TRBJ1-2, with 8 nucleotides matching TRBD1. Germline V gives CDR1 SGHTA, CDR2 FQGTGA. The CDR3 consists of 16 residues. V shed 5 bases, J shed 4 bases, and the junction held 12 bases outside the gene matches. For the CDR3, the DNA is TGTGCCAGCAGCCCATACTCAGGGGGCGAGGGCTATGGCTACACCTTC. It is translated as CASSPYSGGEGYGYTF.

The chain joins TRBV10-3 to TRBJ1-4; 7 bases fit TRBD1. The CDR3 covers 13 residues. Trimming cost V 10 bases and J 7 bases; bases outside gene matches: 9. Germline V CDR1 and CDR2: ENHRY, SYGVKD. The CDR3 reads CATMTGLGEKLFF. The CDR3, as DNA: TGTGCCACCATGACAGGGTTGGGTGAAAAACTGTTTTTT.

This chain links TRBV3-1 (or the pseudogene TRBV3-2) with TRBJ1-5; a possible D gene is TRBD1 (5 bases). Germline V CDR1 and CDR2: LGHDT, YNNKEL (reference sequence). CDR3 length equals 14 residues. Trimming pared 1 base from V and 6 bases from J, leaving 10 bases between. The CDR3 DNA reads as TGTGCCAGCAGCCAAGCCCTAAGGGGTCAGCCCCAGCATTTT. Translation gives CASSQALRGQPQHF.

This rearrangement joins TRBV5-1 to TRBJ2-5, with 7 bases aligning to TRBD1. The germline V gene has CDR1 SGHRS and CDR2 YFSETQ. The CDR3 has 14 amino acids. The V segment lost 7 bases and the J segment 4 bases; nucleotides outside the gene matches: 10. The CDR3 here is CASRLVQGSETQYF. The DNA of the CDR3 is TGCGCCAGCCGTTTGGTACAGGGGTCAGAGACCCAGTACTTC.

DNA of the CDR3: TGCGCCAGCAGCCCTACGGGACTTTCCCCGCGGGGAAACACCATATATTTT. Protein sequence: CASSPTGLSPRGNTIYF. The chain carries TRBV4-1 and TRBJ1-3; the D gene is possibly TRBD1 (5 bases). Looked up from germline, CDR1 is MGHRA and CDR2 is YSYEKL. V lost 4 bases, J lost 4 bases, and 20 bases lay in between. This CDR3 is 17 amino acids long.

V gene TRBV4-2 combines with J gene TRBJ1-3; D unclear. Trimming removed 0 bases at V and 2 bases at J, with 8 bases between. CDR1 and CDR2 (germline): LGHNA, YNFKEQ. The CDR3 sequence is 15 residues long. CDR3 sequence (DNA): TGTGCCAGCAGCCAAGATTACTTGACTGGAAACACCATATATTTT. Amino acid sequence: CASSQDYLTGNTIYF.

V is TRBV19 and J is TRBJ1-5, with 10 bases matching TRBD1. V lost 5 bases, J lost 4 bases, and 11 bases stayed unmatched. CDR3 length: 17 residues. In germline, CDR1 is LNHDA, CDR2 SQIVND (reference sequence). Written as DNA, the CDR3 is TGTGCCAGTAGTTTACACCGGGACAGGGGAGGGAATCAGCCCCAGCATTTT. This sequence encodes CASSLHRDRGGNQPQHF.